One sample yielded the 22 T cell receptor beta chains listed below, sequenced in a study of blood T cell repertoires in COVID-19. Sequencing was performed with immunoSEQ multiplex PCR; in TCRdb, only in-frame clones are kept and a portion is missing. In the table there are some 200,000 clones, roughly 87% of which are singletons. Sequenced input: PBMCs or T cells enriched from blood (not recorded which). These receptors all come from a woman in her thirties who had recovered from COVID-19.

This clone came up a few times. The V gene is TRBV19, the J gene TRBJ1-6; 8 bases line up with TRBD1. V was pared by 3 bases and J by 9 bases, with 16 bases of the junction left unmatched. CDR1 LNHDA and CDR2 SQIVND come from the germline V gene (reference sequence). The CDR3 covers 18 residues. CDR3 loop: CASSIGSGDGTGGSPLHF. CDR3 coding DNA: TGTGCCAGTAGTATCGGTTCTGGGGACGGGACAGGCGGTTCACCCCTCCACTTT.

J is TRBJ1-6 and V is TRBV15; D perhaps matches TRBD1 (5 bases). This CDR3 has 15 amino acids. Trimming cost V 0 bases and J 5 bases, with 8 bases left between them. Germline values: CDR1 LNHNV, CDR2 YYDKDF (reference sequence). Here the CDR3 DNA reads TGTGCCACCAGCAGAGAAGGGGCGAATAATTCACCCCTCCACTTT. Translated, it gives CATSREGANNSPLHF.

The CDR3 loop is CASSSTWGVAGGLWDTQYF. CDR3 bases: TGTGCCAGCAGCTCCACCTGGGGAGTAGCGGGGGGGTTGTGGGATACGCAGTATTTT. The V and J genes are TRBV7-2 and TRBJ2-3, with 11 bases identical to TRBD2. Germline loops: CDR1 SGHTA, CDR2 FQGNSA. CDR3 size: 19 residues. V trimming: 4 bases; J trimming: 6 bases; junction bases outside the gene matches: 18.

Turning to this clone: Other DNA sequences in the same sample also yield this CDR3. The genes are TRBV6-2 or TRBV6-3 and TRBJ2-7, with TRBD1 identical over 7 bases. CDR1 MNHEY and CDR2 SVGEGT come from the germline V gene. The V segment lost 5 bases and the J segment 0 bases; nucleotides outside the gene matches: 10. The CDR3 is 16 amino acids. The CDR3 loop is CASSGPGQFLSYEQYF. The CDR3 coding sequence is TGTGCCAGCAGTGGGCCGGGACAGTTCCTCTCCTACGAGCAGTACTTC.

This chain uses TRBV9 with TRBJ2-3; the D gene is possibly TRBD1 (5 bases). Germline assignment: CDR1 SGDLS and CDR2 YYNGEE. This CDR3 is 16 amino acids long. The germline V and J ends were trimmed by 1 base and 1 base, with 13 bases remaining between them. CDR3 DNA sequence: TGTGCCAGCAGCGTACAGGGAACCCATCGCACAGATACGCAGTATTTT. Encoded protein: CASSVQGTHRTDTQYF.

The chain recombines TRBV7-8 with TRBJ2-7, with 9 bases aligning to TRBD2. The CDR3 sequence is 17 residues long. Germline-derived CDR1 and CDR2 are SGHVS and FQNEAQ. V trimming: 5 bases; J trimming: 4 bases; junction bases outside the gene matches: 15. The CDR3 sequence is CASSPTRSSGRLYEQYF. CDR3 nucleotides: TGTGCCAGCAGCCCTACCCGGAGTAGCGGGAGATTATACGAGCAGTACTTC.

The chain uses TRBV4-3 and TRBJ2-7; maybe TRBD1 (5 bases). Germline lookup yields CDR1 LGHNA and CDR2 YSLEER. The CDR3 extends over 13 amino acids. With 1 base removed from V and 6 bases from J, the gap between germline ends came to 10 bases. CDR3 DNA: TGCGCCAGCAGCCAAGCAGGGTCTCCCGAGCAGTACTTC. This codes for CASSQAGSPEQYF.

This chain connects TRBV30 to TRBJ1-4, with 7 bases lining up with TRBD1. Germline V gene lookup returns CDR1 GTSNPN and CDR2 SVGIG (reference sequence). V gave up 2 bases and J gave up 7 bases; unmatched junction bases: 4. The CDR3 totals 13 residues. CDR3 in DNA: TGTGCCTGGAGTCGACAGGGCGGTGAAAAACTGTTTTTT. Protein product: CAWSRQGGEKLFF. Variable domain in full (rest from reference TRBV30 and TRBJ1-4): SQTIHQWPATLVQPVGSPLSLECTVEGTSNPNLYWYRQAAGRGLQLLFYSVGIGQISSEVPQNLSASRPQDRQFILSSKKLLLSDSGFYLCAWSRQGGEKLFFGSGTQLSVL.

The chain links TRBV27 to TRBJ1-1; weak D call: TRBD1 (6 bases). The CDR3 loop spans 12 amino acids. Germline-derived CDR1 and CDR2 are MNHEY and SMNVEV (reference sequence). V shed 5 bases and J shed 5 bases, with 9 bases lying between them. The CDR3 sequence is CASSHGTTEAFF. The CDR3 region has the DNA TGTGCCAGCAGTCACGGGACAACTGAAGCTTTCTTT.

V gene TRBV3-1 (or the pseudogene TRBV3-2) combines with J gene TRBJ1-3; 10 bases fit TRBD1. Germline-derived CDR1 and CDR2 are LGHDT and YNNKEL (reference sequence). V was pared by 8 bases and J by 2 bases, with 3 bases of the junction left unmatched. This CDR3 has 14 amino acids. The CDR3 loop is CASGGTGAGNTIYF. The DNA of the CDR3 is TGTGCCAGCGGAGGGACAGGGGCTGGAAACACCATATATTTT.

The chain couples TRBV15 to TRBJ1-3; D ambiguous. V lost 1 base, J lost 1 base, and 8 bases lay in between. Germline V gene sequence: CDR1 LNHNV, CDR2 YYDKDF (reference sequence). This CDR3 comprises 15 residues. The CDR3 DNA follows: TGTGCCACCAGCAGAGGGGCAGGTTCTGGAAACACCATATATTTT. This encodes CATSRGAGSGNTIYF.

The rearrangement uses TRBV7-3 and TRBJ1-1, with 7 bases lining up with TRBD1. CDR3 length equals 13 residues. The germline V gene has CDR1 SGHTA and CDR2 FQGTGA. Unmatched junction bases numbered 0, after V lost 5 bases and J lost 0 bases. CDR3 amino acids: CASSQGVNTEAFF. The CDR3 DNA is TGTGCCAGCAGCCAGGGGGTGAACACTGAAGCTTTCTTT.

The chain joins TRBV4-3 to TRBJ2-5, with D possibly matching TRBD1 (6 bases). V was shortened by 1 base and J by 4 bases, with 22 bases between the two germline ends. The CDR3 totals 18 residues. Germline-derived CDR1 and CDR2 are LGHNA and YSLEER. The chain's CDR3 is CASSQVPSGGAGLETQYF. The CDR3 region has the DNA TGCGCCAGCAGCCAAGTCCCCTCTGGGGGCGCAGGGTTAGAGACCCAGTACTTC.

This chain links TRBV30 with TRBJ1-5, with D perhaps matching TRBD1 (5 bases). The CDR3 covers 14 residues. The germline V gene encodes CDR1 GTSNPN and CDR2 SVGIG (reference sequence). Trimming cost V 1 base and J 2 bases, with 9 bases left between them. This CDR3 is CAWSDDRGNQPQHF. DNA of the CDR3: TGTGCCTGGAGTGATGACAGAGGCAATCAGCCCCAGCATTTT.

The chain has TRBV19 and TRBJ1-2, with D possibly matching TRBD1 (6 bases). CDR3 length: 15 residues. Between the trimmed V and J ends, which lost 10 bases and 0 bases, there was a span of 18 bases. CDR1 LNHDA and CDR2 SQIVND come from the germline V gene (reference sequence). CDR3 amino acids: CATAGGPRANYGYTF. CDR3 bases: TGTGCCACCGCTGGGGGCCCCCGAGCTAACTATGGCTACACCTTC.

The chain employs TRBV10-3 and TRBJ1-3; weak D call: TRBD1 (6 bases). Germline V gene sequence: CDR1 ENHRY, CDR2 SYGVKD. The CDR3 extends over 16 amino acids. Between the trimmed V and J ends, which lost 3 bases and 0 bases, there was a span of 12 bases. CDR3 loop: CAISDTGPYSGNTIYF. CDR3 DNA: TGTGCCATCAGTGACACAGGGCCCTACTCTGGAAACACCATATATTTT.

The chain employs TRBV28 and TRBJ1-4; TRBD1 is a possible D gene (6 bases). The V end lost 3 bases, the J end lost 0 bases, and 11 bases lay between the germline ends. The CDR3 runs 16 residues. Germline V gene lookup returns CDR1 MDHEN and CDR2 SYDVKM. The CDR3 DNA reads as TGTGCCAGCAGTTTTCAGGGGCTGTCAACTAATGAAAAACTGTTTTTT. It is translated as CASSFQGLSTNEKLFF.

The rearrangement links TRBV6-5 to TRBJ2-7, with TRBD2 identical over 7 bases. The CDR3 totals 14 residues. From germline, CDR1 is MNHEY and CDR2 SVGAGI. V dropped 3 bases and J dropped 5; count of bases not matched to a gene: 7. The CDR3 DNA follows: TGTGCCAGCAGTTATGGCGGGAGAGGCGACGAGCAGTACTTC. It translates to CASSYGGRGDEQYF.

As regards this clone: Additional DNA sequences in this sample encode the identical CDR3. This sequence joins TRBV5-1 and TRBJ2-5; 7 bases map to TRBD2. V shed 2 bases, J shed 5 bases, and the junction held 6 bases outside the gene matches. The V gene's germline CDR1 is SGHRS and CDR2 YFSETQ. This CDR3 spans 14 amino acids. The chain's CDR3 is CASSLGTTPETQYF. Here the CDR3 DNA reads TGCGCCAGCAGCTTAGGGACTACGCCGGAGACCCAGTACTTC.

This clone was found a few times. The V gene is TRBV9, the J gene TRBJ1-2; 11 bases map to TRBD1. J gave up 6 bases and V 4 bases, and 8 bases lay outside the gene matches. There are 15 residues in the CDR3. Germline CDR1 and CDR2: SGDLS and YYNGEE. CDR3 DNA sequence: TGTGCCAGCAGCTCTCGGAGGGGACAGGGGGATGGCTACACCTTC. This encodes CASSSRRGQGDGYTF.

The chain employs TRBV27 and TRBJ1-1, with D perhaps TRBD1 (6 bases). The CDR3 runs 15 residues. Trimming took off 5 bases at V and 3 bases at J, with 16 bases between the two ends. Germline assignment: CDR1 MNHEY and CDR2 SMNVEV (reference sequence). As DNA, the CDR3 is TGTGCCAGCAGTCTTACAGGGCTTAGTTACACTGAAGCTTTCTTT. Encoded protein: CASSLTGLSYTEAFF.

Notes on this clone: The sample carries other DNA sequences with the same CDR3. The chain carries TRBV4-3 and TRBJ1-2; 9 bases agree with TRBD1. Trimming removed 2 bases from V and 8 bases from J; junction bases left unmatched: 9. The CDR3 totals 15 residues. From germline, CDR1 is LGHNA and CDR2 YSLEER. The CDR3 is CASSQYGTGRYGYTF. CDR3 bases: TGCGCCAGCAGCCAATACGGGACAGGGCGGTACGGCTACACCTTC.